A selection of T cell receptor beta chains follows, all from one sample in a study of CD8+ T cells in alopecia areata. TCRdb's copy holds only in-frame clones and misses some; the assay was immunoSEQ multiplex PCR. The sample includes 110,000 to 150,000 clones, around three fifths of them seen just once. This material consisted of CD4+ T cells sorted from blood, taken at week 0. The origin of the receptors is a human donor with alopecia areata. Each CDR3 is given with its conserved first and last residue. A D gene is named only where the DNA matches it firmly. Expanded clones get a size class; other rows say once, few or many, or leave the size out.

V	J	D	size	length	DNA	CDR3
TRBV27	TRBJ1-1	TRBD1	NA	14	TGTGCCAGCAGTATTTACGGGACAGCGATTGAAGCTTTCTTT	CASSIYGTAIEAFF
TRBV6-5	TRBJ1-1	NA	NA	16	TGTGCCAGCAGTTTCCGGGGACGGTACATGAACACTGAAGCTTTCTTT	CASSFRGRYMNTEAFF
TRBV2	TRBJ1-4	NA	NA	13	TGTGCCAGCAGAATAGGGCTTGCCGAAAAACTGTTTTTT	CASRIGLAEKLFF
TRBV5-8	TRBJ2-1	NA	NA	16	TGTGCCAGCAGCTGGACCGGGACCATGGATTACAATGAGCAGTTCTTC	CASSWTGTMDYNEQFF
TRBV18	TRBJ2-5	TRBD2	once	17	TGTGCCAGCTCGCCAGGACTAGCGGGAGTTCTCGGAGAGACCCAGTACTTC	CASSPGLAGVLGETQYF
TRBV7-8	TRBJ1-1	TRBD1	few	13	TGTGCCAGCAGCAAGACAGGGTCCACTGAAGCTTTCTTT	CASSKTGSTEAFF
TRBV27	TRBJ1-2	NA	NA	13	TGTGCCAGCAGTTCGGACAGAACCTATGGCTACACCTTC	CASSSDRTYGYTF
TRBV30	TRBJ2-7	NA	NA	13	TGTGCCTGGTCTAGGGAGCAGGGGAGGGGACAGTACTTC	CAWSREQGRGQYF
TRBV7-9	TRBJ1-2	NA	NA	12	TGTGCCAGCTCCAGGGAGTCGGGTGGCTACACCTTC	CASSRESGGYTF
TRBV15	TRBJ2-5	NA	few	15	TGTGCCACCAGCAGAGATTATCTAAGGGAAAAGACCCAGTACTTC	CATSRDYLREKTQYF
TRBV5-4	TRBJ1-2	TRBD1	few	15	TGTGCCAGCAGGTTCTCCGGGACAGGGGTCGATGGCTACACCTTC	CASRFSGTGVDGYTF
TRBV6-5	TRBJ1-2	TRBD1	NA	14	TGTGCCAGCAGACTGGCACAGGGGCAATATGGCTACACCTTC	CASRLAQGQYGYTF
TRBV23-1	TRBJ1-5	NA	NA	15	TGCGCCAGCAGTCAGGAACCCAGGGTGGATCAGCCCCAGCATTTT	CASSQEPRVDQPQHF
TRBV7-9	TRBJ1-1	NA	NA	13	TGTGCCAGCAGTAGAGGTGGTGGCACTGAAGCTTTCTTT	CASSRGGGTEAFF
TRBV7-9	TRBJ2-3	TRBD2	few	17	TGTGCCAGCAGCTCCCTTGCCAGCGGGGGAATATCAGATACGCAGTATTTT	CASSSLASGGISDTQYF
TRBV29-1	TRBJ1-3	NA	NA	13	TGCAGCGTTCACGGGAACTCTGGAAACACCATATATTTT	CSVHGNSGNTIYF
TRBV7-8	TRBJ2-7	TRBD1	few	15	TGTGCCAGCAGCTTACGGACAGGGGGTTCTTACGAGCAGTACTTC	CASSLRTGGSYEQYF
TRBV30	TRBJ1-1	NA	NA	17	TGTGCCTGGAGTTCACTCAGCCAAGGCGGGAGAAACACTGAAGCTTTCTTT	CAWSSLSQGGRNTEAFF
TRBV5-6	TRBJ1-1	TRBD1	NA	13	TGTGCCAGCAACGACAGGGGGAAGACTGAAGCTTTCTTT	CASNDRGKTEAFF
TRBV4-2	TRBJ2-5	NA	NA	15	TGTGCCAGCAGCCAAGAGAGCAGGGGTGCGGAGACCCAGTACTTC	CASSQESRGAETQYF
TRBV6-5	TRBJ2-5	NA	NA	14	TGTGCCAGCAACGTTGGGGGCCCTAAAGAGACCCAGTACTTC	CASNVGGPKETQYF
TRBV30	TRBJ2-1	NA	NA	13	TGTGCCTGGAGTGGGACACCCTACAATGAGCAGTTCTTC	CAWSGTPYNEQFF
TRBV12-5	TRBJ1-2	NA	few	13	TGTGCTAGTGGGCTAGACCTGAACTATGGCTACACCTTC	CASGLDLNYGYTF
TRBV7-9	TRBJ2-2	NA	NA	13	TGTGCCAGCAGCCCGGGAAACACCGGGGAGCTGTTTTTT	CASSPGNTGELFF
TRBV9	TRBJ2-7	TRBD2	once	13	TGTGCCAGCAACCTAGCGGGGGGCTACGAGCAGTACTTC	CASNLAGGYEQYF
TRBV30	TRBJ2-7	NA	NA	11	TGTGCCTGGTCGAGGGACCACGAGCAGTACTTC	CAWSRDHEQYF
TRBV30	TRBJ1-6	NA	NA	13	TGTGCCTGGAGTGGCGGACAGAATTCACCCCTCCACTTT	CAWSGGQNSPLHF
TRBV7-2	TRBJ2-7	NA	NA	13	TGTGCCAGCAGCCAAATGGCGCGGGTCGAGCAGTACTTC	CASSQMARVEQYF
TRBV30	TRBJ1-1	TRBD1	NA	13	TGTGCCTGGACGCGGACAGGGACAACTGAAGCTTTCTTT	CAWTRTGTTEAFF
TRBV29-1	TRBJ1-3	TRBD1	few	15	TGCAGCGTGACTCGGGACAGCAACTCTGGAAACACCATATATTTT	CSVTRDSNSGNTIYF
TRBV5-4	TRBJ2-5	NA	few	14	TGTGCCAGCAGCTTCCCAGGCGGTCAAGAGACCCAGTACTTC	CASSFPGGQETQYF
TRBV5-4	TRBJ1-6	TRBD1	NA	16	TGTGCCAGCAGCCCCGACAGGGGGCATCAAAATTCACCCCTCCACTTT	CASSPDRGHQNSPLHF
TRBV11-2	TRBJ2-7	NA	NA	14	TGTGCCAGCAGCTTAGAAGGCGGCTCCTACGAGCAGTACTTC	CASSLEGGSYEQYF
TRBV27	TRBJ2-7	NA	NA	15	TGTGCCAGCAGTTCCTTAGGACACCTCTCCTACGAGCAGTACTTC	CASSSLGHLSYEQYF
TRBV30	TRBJ2-6	NA	once	12	TGTGCCTGCTCCTCTGGGGCCAACGTCCTGACTTTC	CACSSGANVLTF
TRBV30	TRBJ1-2	TRBD1	NA	13	TGTGCCTGGAGCATATACAGACAGGGCGGCTACACCTTC	CAWSIYRQGGYTF
TRBV6-5	TRBJ2-1	NA	NA	13	TGTGCCAGCAGACAAGGGGGTTACAATGAGCAGTTCTTC	CASRQGGYNEQFF
TRBV30	TRBJ2-1	NA	NA	14	TGTGCCTGGAGTGTGGGTGGATCGTACAATGAGCAGTTCTTC	CAWSVGGSYNEQFF
TRBV29-1	TRBJ1-5	TRBD1	NA	13	TGCAGCGTTGGGACAGGGGGCGAAACGCCCCAGCATTTT	CSVGTGGETPQHF
TRBV29-1	TRBJ1-5	NA	NA	13	TGCAGCGTCATACAGCATAGCAATCAGCCCCAGCATTTT	CSVIQHSNQPQHF